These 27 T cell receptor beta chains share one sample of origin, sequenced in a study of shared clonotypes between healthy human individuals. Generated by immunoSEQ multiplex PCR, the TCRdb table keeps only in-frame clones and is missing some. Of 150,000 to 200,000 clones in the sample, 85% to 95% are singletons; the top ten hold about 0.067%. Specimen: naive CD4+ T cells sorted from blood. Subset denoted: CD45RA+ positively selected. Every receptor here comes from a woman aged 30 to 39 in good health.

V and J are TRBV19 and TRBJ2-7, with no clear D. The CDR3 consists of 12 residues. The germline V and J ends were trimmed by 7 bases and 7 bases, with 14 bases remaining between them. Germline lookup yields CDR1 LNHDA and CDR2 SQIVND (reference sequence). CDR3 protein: CASTSTALEQYF. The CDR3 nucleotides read TGTGCCAGTACCTCGACTGCCCTGGAGCAGTACTTC.

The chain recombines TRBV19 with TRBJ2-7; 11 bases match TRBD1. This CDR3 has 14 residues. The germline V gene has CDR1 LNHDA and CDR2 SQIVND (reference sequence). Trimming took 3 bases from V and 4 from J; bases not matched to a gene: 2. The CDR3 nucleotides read TGTGCCAGTAGTATCCGGGACAGGGGGTACGAGCAGTACTTC. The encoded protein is CASSIRDRGYEQYF.

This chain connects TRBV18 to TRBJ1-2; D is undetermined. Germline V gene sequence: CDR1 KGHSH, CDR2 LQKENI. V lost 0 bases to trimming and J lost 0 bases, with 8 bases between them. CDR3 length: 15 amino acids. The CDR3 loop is CASSPPSHPNYGYTF. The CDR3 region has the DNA TGTGCCAGCTCACCACCGTCTCACCCTAACTATGGCTACACCTTC.

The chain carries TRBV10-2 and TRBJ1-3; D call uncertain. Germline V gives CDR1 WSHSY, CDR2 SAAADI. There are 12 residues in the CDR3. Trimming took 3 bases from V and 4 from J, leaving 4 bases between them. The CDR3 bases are TGCGCCAGCAGTGAAGTGGGAAACACCATATATTTT. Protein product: CASSEVGNTIYF.

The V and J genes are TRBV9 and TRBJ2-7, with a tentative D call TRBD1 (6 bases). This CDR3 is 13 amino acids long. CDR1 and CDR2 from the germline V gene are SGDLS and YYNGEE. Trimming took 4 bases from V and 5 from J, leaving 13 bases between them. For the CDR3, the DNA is TGTGCCAGCAGCACCCGACAGGCGGACGAGCAGTACTTC. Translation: CASSTRQADEQYF. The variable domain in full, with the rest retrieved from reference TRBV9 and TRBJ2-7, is DSGVTQTPKHLITATGQRVTLRCSPRSGDLSVYWYQQSLDQGLQFLIQYYNGEERAKGNILERFSAQQFPDLHSELNLSSLELGDSALYFCASSTRQADEQYFGPGTRLTVT.

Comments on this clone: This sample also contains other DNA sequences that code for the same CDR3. DNA of the CDR3: TGTGCCAGTAGTATCGGAACGGCCTATGGCTACACCTTC. Its translation: CASSIGTAYGYTF. The chain employs TRBV19 and TRBJ1-2, with no clear D. V lost 3 bases and J 4 bases, leaving 9 bases between the germline ends. Germline V gives CDR1 LNHDA, CDR2 SQIVND (reference sequence). This CDR3 is 13 amino acids long.

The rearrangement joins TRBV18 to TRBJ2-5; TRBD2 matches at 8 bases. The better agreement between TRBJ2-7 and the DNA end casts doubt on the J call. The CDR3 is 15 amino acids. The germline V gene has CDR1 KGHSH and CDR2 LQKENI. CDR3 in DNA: TGTGCCAGCTCACAGGCGGGAGGAAGGTCCTACGAGCAGTACTTC. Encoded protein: CASSQAGGRSYEQYF.

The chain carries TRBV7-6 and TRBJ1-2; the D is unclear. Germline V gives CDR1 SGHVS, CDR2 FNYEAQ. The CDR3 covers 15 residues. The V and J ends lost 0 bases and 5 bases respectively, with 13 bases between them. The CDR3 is CASSLASGELYGYTF. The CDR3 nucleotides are TGTGCCAGCAGCTTAGCGTCCGGAGAGCTTTATGGCTACACCTTC.

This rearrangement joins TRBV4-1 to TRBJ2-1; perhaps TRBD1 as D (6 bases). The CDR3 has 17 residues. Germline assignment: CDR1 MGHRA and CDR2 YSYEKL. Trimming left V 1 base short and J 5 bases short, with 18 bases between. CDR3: CASSQGRWLTGHNEQFF. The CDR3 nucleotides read TGCGCCAGCAGCCAAGGAAGGTGGCTAACAGGGCACAATGAGCAGTTCTTC.

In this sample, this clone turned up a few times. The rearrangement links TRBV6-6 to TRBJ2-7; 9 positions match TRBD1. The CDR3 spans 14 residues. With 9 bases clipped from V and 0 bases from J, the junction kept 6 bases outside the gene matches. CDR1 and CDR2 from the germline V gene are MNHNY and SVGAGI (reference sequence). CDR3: CASKDRGISYEQYF. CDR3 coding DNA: TGTGCCAGTAAGGACAGGGGTATCTCCTACGAGCAGTACTTC.

CDR3: CASRWGTSGKRVRTDTQYF. For the CDR3, the DNA is TGTGCCAGCAGATGGGGGACTAGCGGGAAGAGGGTGCGCACAGATACGCAGTATTTT. The genes are TRBV21-1 and TRBJ2-3; the table's D call of TRBD2 was not tested on the DNA. TRBV21-1 is tagged as a pseudogene. The CDR3 totals 19 residues.

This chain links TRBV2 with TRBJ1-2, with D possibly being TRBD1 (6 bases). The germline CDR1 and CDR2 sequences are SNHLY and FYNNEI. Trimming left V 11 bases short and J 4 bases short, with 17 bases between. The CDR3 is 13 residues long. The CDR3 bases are TGTGCCGGTCGTGGGGGGGCCAGCTATGGCTACACCTTC. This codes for CAGRGGASYGYTF. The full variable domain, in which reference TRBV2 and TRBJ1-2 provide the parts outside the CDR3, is EPEVTQTPSHQVTQMGQEVILRCVPISNHLYFYWYRQILGQKVEFLVSFYNNEISEKSEIFDDQFSVERPDGSNFTLKIRSTKLEDSAMYFCAGRGGASYGYTFGSGTRLTVV.

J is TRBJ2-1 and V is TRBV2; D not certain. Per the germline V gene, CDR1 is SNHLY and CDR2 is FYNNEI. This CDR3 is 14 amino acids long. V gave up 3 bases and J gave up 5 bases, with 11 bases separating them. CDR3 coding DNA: TGTGCCAGCAGTGAGGAAGGGTTCAACAATGAGCAGTTCTTC. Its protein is CASSEEGFNNEQFF.

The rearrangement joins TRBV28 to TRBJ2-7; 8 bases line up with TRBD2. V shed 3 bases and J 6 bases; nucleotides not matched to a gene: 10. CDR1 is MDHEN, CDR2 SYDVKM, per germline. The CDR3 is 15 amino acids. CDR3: CASSFRGGSGREQYF. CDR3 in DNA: TGTGCCAGCAGTTTTCGGGGGGGGTCGGGCCGCGAGCAGTACTTC.

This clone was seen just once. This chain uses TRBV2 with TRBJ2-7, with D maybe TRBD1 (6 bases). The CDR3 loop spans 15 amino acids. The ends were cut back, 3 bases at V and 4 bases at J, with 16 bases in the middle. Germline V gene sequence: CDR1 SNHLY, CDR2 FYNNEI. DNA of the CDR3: TGTGCCAGCAGTGACTACGACGCGGACAGTTACGAGCAGTACTTC. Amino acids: CASSDYDADSYEQYF.

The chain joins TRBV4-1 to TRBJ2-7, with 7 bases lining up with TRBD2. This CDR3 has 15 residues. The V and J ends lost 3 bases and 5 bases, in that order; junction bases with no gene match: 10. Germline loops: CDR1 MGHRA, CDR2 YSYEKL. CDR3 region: CASSQVAGVIHEQYF. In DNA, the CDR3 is TGCGCCAGCAGCCAGGTGGCGGGAGTGATACACGAGCAGTACTTC.

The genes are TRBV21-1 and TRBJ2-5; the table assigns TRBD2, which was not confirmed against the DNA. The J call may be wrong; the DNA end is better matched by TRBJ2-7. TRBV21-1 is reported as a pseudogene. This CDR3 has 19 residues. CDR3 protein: CASSKATVTSGFRDFEQYF. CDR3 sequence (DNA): TGTGCCAGCAGCAAAGCGACCGTGACTAGCGGGTTTAGGGATTTCGAGCAGTACTTC.

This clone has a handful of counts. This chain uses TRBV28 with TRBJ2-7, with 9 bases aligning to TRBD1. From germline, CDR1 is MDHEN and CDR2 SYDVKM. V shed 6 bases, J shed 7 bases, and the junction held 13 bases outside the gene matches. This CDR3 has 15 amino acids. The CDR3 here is CASRPGQGRLEEQYF. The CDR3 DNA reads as TGTGCCAGCAGACCCGGACAGGGGCGGTTGGAGGAGCAGTACTTC. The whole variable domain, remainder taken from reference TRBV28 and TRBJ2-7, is DVKVTQSSRYLVKRTGEKVFLECVQDMDHENMFWYRQDPGLGLRLIYFSYDVKMKEKGDIPEGYSVSREKKERFSLILESASTNQTSMYLCASRPGQGRLEEQYFGPGTRLTVT.

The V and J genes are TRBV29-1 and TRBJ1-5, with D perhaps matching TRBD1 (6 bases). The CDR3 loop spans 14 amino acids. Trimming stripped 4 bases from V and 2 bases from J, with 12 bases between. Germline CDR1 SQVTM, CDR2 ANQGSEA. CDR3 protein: CSVGSGHGNQPQHF. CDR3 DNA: TGCAGCGTTGGGTCGGGACATGGCAATCAGCCCCAGCATTTT.

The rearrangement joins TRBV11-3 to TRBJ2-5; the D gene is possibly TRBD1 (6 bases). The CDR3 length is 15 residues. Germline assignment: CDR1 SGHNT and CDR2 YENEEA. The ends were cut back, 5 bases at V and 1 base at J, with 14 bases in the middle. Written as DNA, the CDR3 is TGTGCCAGCAGCCGGGGACACCGGCCCCAAGAGACCCAGTACTTC. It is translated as CASSRGHRPQETQYF.

Here the CDR3 reads CASRYSYEQYF. In nucleotides, the CDR3 is TGTGCCAGCAGGTACTCCTACGAGCAGTACTTC. This sequence joins TRBV2 and TRBJ2-5; D is unresolved. Gene TRBJ2-7 matches the end of the DNA better, so the J call may be wrong. Germline values: CDR1 SNHLY, CDR2 FYNNEI. The CDR3 sequence is 11 residues long.

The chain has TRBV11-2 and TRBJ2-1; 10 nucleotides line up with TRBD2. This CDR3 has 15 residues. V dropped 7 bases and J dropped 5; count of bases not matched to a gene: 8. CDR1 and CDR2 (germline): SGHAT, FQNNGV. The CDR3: CASTSSGRLNNEQFF. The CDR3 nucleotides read TGTGCCAGCACCTCTAGCGGGAGACTTAACAATGAGCAGTTCTTC. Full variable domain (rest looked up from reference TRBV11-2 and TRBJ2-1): EAGVAQSPRYKIIEKRQSVAFWCNPISGHATLYWYQQILGQGPKLLIQFQNNGVVDDSQLPKDRFSAERLKGVDSTLKIQPAKLEDSAVYLCASTSSGRLNNEQFFGPGTRLTVL.

DNA for the CDR3: TGCGCCAGCAGCTACAGGACAGGAGCTAATGAAAAACTGTTTTTT. It yields the protein CASSYRTGANEKLFF. This chain connects TRBV5-1 to TRBJ1-4; 7 positions agree with TRBD1. The CDR3 is 15 residues long. Germline V gives CDR1 SGHRS, CDR2 YFSETQ. The junction had 5 bases not matched to a gene; V was cut back by 3 bases and J by 3 bases.

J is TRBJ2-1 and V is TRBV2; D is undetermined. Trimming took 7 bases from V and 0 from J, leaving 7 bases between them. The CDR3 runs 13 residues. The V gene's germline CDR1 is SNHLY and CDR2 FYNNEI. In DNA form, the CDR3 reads TGTGCCAGCAAGCCTAGCTCCTACAATGAGCAGTTCTTC. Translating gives CASKPSSYNEQFF.

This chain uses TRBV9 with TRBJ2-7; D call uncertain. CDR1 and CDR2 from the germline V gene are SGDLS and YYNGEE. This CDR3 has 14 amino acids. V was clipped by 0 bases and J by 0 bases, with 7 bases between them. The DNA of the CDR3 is TGTGCCAGCAGCGTAGCTGACTTCTCCTACGAGCAGTACTTC. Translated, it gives CASSVADFSYEQYF.

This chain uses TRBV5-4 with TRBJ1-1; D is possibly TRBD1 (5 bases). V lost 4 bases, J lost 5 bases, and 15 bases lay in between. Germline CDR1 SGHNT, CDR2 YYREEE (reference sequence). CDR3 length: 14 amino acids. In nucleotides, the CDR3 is TGTGCCAGCAGCCGAGGGTGGGGGGATACTGAAGCTTTCTTT. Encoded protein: CASSRGWGDTEAFF.

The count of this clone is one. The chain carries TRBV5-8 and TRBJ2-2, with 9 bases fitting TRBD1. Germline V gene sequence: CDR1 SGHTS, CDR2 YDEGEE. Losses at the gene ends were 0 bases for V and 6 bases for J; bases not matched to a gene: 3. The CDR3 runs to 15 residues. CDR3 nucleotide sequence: TGTGCCAGCAGCTTGGGGACAGGGGTTGCCGGGGAGCTGTTTTTT. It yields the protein CASSLGTGVAGELFF.